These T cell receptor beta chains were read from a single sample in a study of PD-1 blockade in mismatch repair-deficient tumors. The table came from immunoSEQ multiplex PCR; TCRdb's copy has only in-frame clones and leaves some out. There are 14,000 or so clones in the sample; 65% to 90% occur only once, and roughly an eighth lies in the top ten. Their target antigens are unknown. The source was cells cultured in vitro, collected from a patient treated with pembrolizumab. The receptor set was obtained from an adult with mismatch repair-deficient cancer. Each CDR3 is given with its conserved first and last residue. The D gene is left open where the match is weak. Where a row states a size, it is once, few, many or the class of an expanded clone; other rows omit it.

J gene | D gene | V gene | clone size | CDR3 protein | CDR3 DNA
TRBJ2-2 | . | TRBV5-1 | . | CASSPGLTAELFF | TGCGCCAGCAGCCCGGGTCTTACGGCGGAGCTGTTTTTT
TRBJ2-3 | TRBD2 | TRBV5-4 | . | CASSSRLAESWDTQYF | TGTGCCAGCAGTTCTCGGCTAGCGGAATCCTGGGATACGCAGTATTTT
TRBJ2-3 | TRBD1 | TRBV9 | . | CASSARTGVGTDTQYF | TGTGCCAGCAGCGCTCGGACAGGGGTTGGGACAGATACGCAGTATTTT
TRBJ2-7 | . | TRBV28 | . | CASSLWQGYGEQYF | TGTGCCAGCAGTTTGTGGCAGGGGTATGGGGAGCAGTACTTC
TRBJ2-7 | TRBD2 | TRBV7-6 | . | CASSAGLAGLAYEQYF | TGTGCCAGCAGCGCGGGACTAGCGGGATTGGCCTACGAGCAGTACTTC
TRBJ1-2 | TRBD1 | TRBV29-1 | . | CSVEDYRGLIYGYTF | TGCAGCGTTGAAGATTACAGGGGGCTAATCTATGGCTACACCTTC
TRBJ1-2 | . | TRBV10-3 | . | CAISLQIPLYGYTF | TGTGCCATCAGTCTGCAAATTCCCCTCTATGGCTACACCTTC
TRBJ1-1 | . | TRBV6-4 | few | CASSDSPLTEAFF | TGTGCCAGCAGTGACTCTCCCCTCACTGAAGCTTTCTTT
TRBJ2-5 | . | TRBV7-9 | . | CASSSPWTPTAAQETQYF | TGTGCCAGCAGCTCCCCGTGGACACCCACGGCGGCCCAAGAGACCCAGTACTTC
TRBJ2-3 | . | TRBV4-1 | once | CASSSTRDTDTQYF | TGCGCCAGCAGCTCGACTAGGGACACAGATACGCAGTATTTT
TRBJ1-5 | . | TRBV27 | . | CASSFGAGVSNQPQHF | TGTGCCAGCAGTTTTGGGGCAGGAGTAAGCAATCAGCCCCAGCATTTT
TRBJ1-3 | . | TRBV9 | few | CASSVDRGNTIYF | TGTGCCAGCAGCGTAGATCGGGGAAACACCATATATTTT
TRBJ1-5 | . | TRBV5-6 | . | CASEKLAVNQPQHF | TGTGCCAGCGAAAAGCTCGCGGTCAATCAGCCCCAGCATTTT
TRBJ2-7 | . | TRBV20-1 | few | CSGGGTYEQYF | TGCAGCGGAGGCGGGACCTACGAGCAGTACTTC
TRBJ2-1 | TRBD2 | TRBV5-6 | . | CASSFIAGAAYNEQFF | TGTGCCAGCAGCTTTATAGCGGGAGCGGCCTACAATGAGCAGTTCTTC
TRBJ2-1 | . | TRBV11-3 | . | CASSLMPGSGNEQFF | TGTGCCAGCAGCCTCATGCCGGGTTCGGGCAATGAGCAGTTCTTC
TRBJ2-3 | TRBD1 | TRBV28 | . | CATNRAGGSVTDTQYF | TGTGCCACCAACCGGGCAGGGGGTTCTGTCACAGATACGCAGTATTTT
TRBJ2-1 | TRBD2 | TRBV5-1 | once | CASSKGLAVEQFF | TGCGCCAGCAGCAAGGGACTAGCGGTTGAGCAGTTCTTC
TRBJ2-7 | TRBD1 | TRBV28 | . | CASSLRGFSSYEQYF | TGTGCCAGCAGTCTCAGGGGGTTCAGCTCCTACGAGCAGTACTTC
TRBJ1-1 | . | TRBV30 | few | CAWSMRVGLEAFF | TGTGCCTGGAGTATGAGGGTGGGACTTGAAGCTTTCTTT
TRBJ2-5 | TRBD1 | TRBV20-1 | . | CSVRGGETQYF | TGCAGTGTTCGAGGGGGCGAGACCCAGTACTTC
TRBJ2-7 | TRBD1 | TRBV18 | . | CASSRDRGLNEQYF | TGTGCCAGCTCACGGGACAGGGGGCTCAACGAGCAGTACTTC
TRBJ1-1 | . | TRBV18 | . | CASSPAGRTEAFF | TGTGCCAGCTCACCCGCGGGCCGGACTGAAGCTTTCTTT
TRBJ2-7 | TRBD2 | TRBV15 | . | CATSRDMTSGTYEQYF | TGTGCCACCAGCAGAGATATGACTAGCGGGACCTACGAGCAGTACTTC
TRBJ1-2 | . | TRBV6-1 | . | CAHSGTWGYGYTF | TGTGCTCACAGCGGGACGTGGGGCTATGGCTACACCTTC
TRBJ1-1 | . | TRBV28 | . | CASSFNQWGKLNTEAFF | TGTGCCAGCAGTTTCAACCAGTGGGGGAAGTTGAACACTGAAGCTTTCTTT
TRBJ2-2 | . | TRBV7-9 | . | CASSLALASTGELFF | TGTGCCAGCAGCTTAGCACTAGCCAGCACCGGGGAGCTGTTTTTT
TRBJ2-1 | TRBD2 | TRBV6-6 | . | CASSYGSAGVNEQFF | TGTGCCAGCAGTTACGGCAGCGCGGGAGTGAATGAGCAGTTCTTC
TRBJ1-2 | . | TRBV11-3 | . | CASSAEGRAGSYGYTF | TGTGCCAGCAGCGCGGAAGGACGAGCGGGGAGCTATGGCTACACCTTC
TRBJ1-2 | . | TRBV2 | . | CATGSGGTSLFNYGYTF | TGTGCCACAGGGTCCGGAGGGACAAGCCTATTTAACTATGGCTACACCTTC
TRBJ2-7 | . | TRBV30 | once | CAWSRVNYEQYF | TGTGCCTGGAGCAGGGTAAACTACGAGCAGTACTTC
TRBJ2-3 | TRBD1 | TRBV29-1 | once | CSVDKTGGITDTQYF | TGCAGCGTTGATAAGACAGGGGGGATCACAGATACGCAGTATTTT
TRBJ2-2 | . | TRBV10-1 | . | CARGITSRNTGELFF | TGCGCCAGGGGAATTACTAGCCGCAACACCGGGGAGCTGTTTTTT
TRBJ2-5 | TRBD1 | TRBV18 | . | CASSPAGGQETQYF | TGTGCCAGCTCACCAGCAGGGGGCCAAGAGACCCAGTACTTC
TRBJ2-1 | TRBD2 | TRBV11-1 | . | CASSLTYEVAGRQFF | TGTGCCAGCAGCTTAACTTATGAGGTAGCGGGCAGACAGTTCTTC
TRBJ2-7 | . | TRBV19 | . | CASSSYGTSAYEQYF | TGTGCCAGTAGTTCCTATGGGACATCAGCCTACGAGCAGTACTTC
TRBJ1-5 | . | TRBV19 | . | CASTQVPNQPQHF | TGTGCCAGTACCCAGGTCCCCAATCAGCCCCAGCATTTT
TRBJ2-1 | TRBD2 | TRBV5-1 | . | CASSLSGGPYNEQFF | TGCGCCAGCAGCCTCTCGGGAGGCCCCTACAATGAGCAGTTCTTC
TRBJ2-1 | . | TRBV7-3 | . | CASSLPGLVNEQFF | TGTGCCAGCAGCTTACCAGGGCTGGTCAATGAGCAGTTCTTC
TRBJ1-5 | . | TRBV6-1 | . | CASKSLGQSNQPQHF | TGTGCCAGCAAAAGCCTAGGACAGTCAAATCAGCCCCAGCATTTT
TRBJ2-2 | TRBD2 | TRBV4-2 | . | CASSRRGRAGVDPGELFF | TGTGCCAGCAGCCGTAGAGGACGAGCGGGAGTAGATCCCGGGGAGCTGTTTTTT
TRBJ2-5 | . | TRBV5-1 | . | CASSFSPTETQYF | TGCGCCAGCAGCTTCAGTCCCACAGAGACCCAGTACTTC
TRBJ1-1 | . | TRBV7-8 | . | CASSLAGQTPNTEAFF | TGTGCCAGCAGCTTAGCAGGACAGACTCCGAACACTGAAGCTTTCTTT
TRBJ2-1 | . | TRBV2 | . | CASSELGLAEAYNEQFF | TGTGCCAGCAGTGAATTGGGGTTAGCGGAGGCATACAATGAGCAGTTCTTC
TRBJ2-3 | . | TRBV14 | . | CASRVSSGDTQYF | TGTGCCAGCAGGGTGAGCAGCGGAGATACGCAGTATTTT
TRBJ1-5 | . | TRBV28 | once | CASRTGGRSNQPQHF | TGTGCCAGCCGTACGGGGGGGCGTAGCAATCAGCCCCAGCATTTT
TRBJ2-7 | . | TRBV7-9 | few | CASSFQGYEQYF | TGTGCCAGCAGCTTTCAGGGCTACGAGCAGTACTTC
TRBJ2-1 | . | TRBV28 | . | CASSGEGGGNEQFF | TGTGCCAGCAGTGGGGAGGGAGGGGGGAATGAGCAGTTCTTC
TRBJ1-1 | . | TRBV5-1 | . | CASRTTANTEAFF | TGCGCCAGCCGAACTACAGCGAACACTGAAGCTTTCTTT
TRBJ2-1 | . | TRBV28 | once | CASTPRDRRGSNEQFF | TGTGCCAGCACCCCACGTGATAGACGGGGTTCTAATGAGCAGTTCTTC
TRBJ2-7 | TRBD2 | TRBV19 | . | CASSMGRTSGLLYEQYF | TGTGCCAGTAGTATGGGACGGACTAGCGGGCTCCTCTACGAGCAGTACTTC
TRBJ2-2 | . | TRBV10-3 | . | CAISGVWSLDTGELFF | TGTGCCATCAGCGGAGTATGGAGCCTCGACACCGGGGAGCTGTTTTTT
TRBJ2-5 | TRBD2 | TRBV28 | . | CASSFGGRAQQTQYF | TGTGCCAGCAGTTTTGGCGGGAGGGCCCAACAGACCCAGTACTTC
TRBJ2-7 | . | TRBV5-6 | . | CASTLLESHQQYF | TGTGCCAGCACCCTACTGGAATCACACCAGCAGTACTTC
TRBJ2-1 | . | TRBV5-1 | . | CASSLGSAVVNGQFF | TGCGCCAGCAGCTTGGGTAGCGCGGTTGTAAATGGGCAGTTCTTC
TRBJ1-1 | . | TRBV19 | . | CASLMDPTDTEAFF | TGTGCCAGTCTTATGGACCCAACCGACACTGAAGCTTTCTTT
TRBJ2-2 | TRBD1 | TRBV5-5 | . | CATKRTGVRTGELFF | TGTGCCACTAAAAGGACAGGGGTCAGAACCGGGGAGCTGTTTTTT
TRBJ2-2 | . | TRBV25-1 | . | CASSEFTEAGYTGELFF | TGTGCCAGCAGTGAATTTACGGAGGCAGGGTACACCGGGGAGCTGTTTTTT